The 4 T cell receptor beta chains listed next were all sequenced from one sample in a study of vaccination and CD4 T cells after COVID-19. The treatment here: approximately nine-day PBMC culture with coronavirus spike peptide pools or control peptides (ViraFEST assay). At the Johns Hopkins FTIC core, DNA taken from cultured CD4+ T cells was sequenced by way of the Oncomine TCR Beta short-read assay. TCRdb processed the PCR reads anew with MiXCR; each CDR3 protein has one entry. The data contain about 8,800 distinct CDR3 sequences, about 50% of them singletons. For these receptors, no antigen is known. Sequencing was carried out using CD4+ T cells from blood, cultured in vitro. The receptors stem from a human donor who had recovered from COVID-19.

The rearrangement links TRBV7-2 to TRBJ2-7, with 12 bases fitting TRBD2. Trimming at V came to 3 bases and at J to 12 bases, leaving 12 bases not matched to a gene. CDR1 SGHTA and CDR2 FQGNSA come from the germline V gene. The CDR3 is 15 amino acids. The CDR3 loop reads CASSFGPGLAGSWYF. CDR3 sequence (DNA): TGTGCCAGCAGCTTTGGTCCAGGACTAGCGGGGTCCTGGTACTTC.

V and J are TRBV27 and TRBJ2-7; 8 bases line up with TRBD1. J lost 0 bases, V lost 6 bases, and 7 bases had no gene match. The CDR3 loop spans 15 amino acids. Germline V lookup: CDR1 MNHEY, CDR2 SMNVEV (reference sequence). The CDR3 DNA sequence: TGTGCCAGCAGCCGGACAGGGTTAAGCTCCTACGAGCAGTACTTC. Protein product: CASSRTGLSSYEQYF.

The count of this clonotype is one. The CDR3 nucleotides are TGTGCCAGCAGCGCTCGGAGACAGGGGCCCCTCCACTTT. This encodes CASSARRQGPLHF. The chain employs TRBV9 and TRBJ1-6; 8 bases agree with TRBD1. Germline lookup yields CDR1 SGDLS and CDR2 YYNGEE. The V gene end was trimmed by 3 bases and the J gene end by 13 bases; junction bases not matched to a gene: 6. The CDR3 is 13 residues long.

This clonotype rates as large. The chain is built from TRBV27 and TRBJ1-1; 9 nucleotides line up with TRBD1. The J segment lost 0 bases and the V segment lost 7 bases, leaving 12 bases of the junction unmatched. This CDR3 comprises 17 residues. Per germline, CDR1 MNHEY and CDR2 SMNVEV (reference sequence). The CDR3 loop is CASTVPRDRVLNTEAFF. In DNA, the CDR3 is TGTGCCAGCACCGTACCCCGGGACAGGGTTTTGAACACTGAAGCTTTCTTT.